Listed below are T cell receptor beta chains from one sample, sequenced in a study of T cell responses to AZD1222 COVID-19 vaccine. Clones were sequenced by immunoSEQ multiplex PCR, and TCRdb holds only the in-frame ones, with some missing. The sample lists about 150,000 clones, around 87% occurring once. The sample in question was peripheral blood, obtained 28 days after the second AZD1222 dose. These receptors were taken from an adult who received the AZD1222 COVID-19 vaccine. The CDR3 runs from the conserved cysteine through the conserved F or W. The D gene is left open where the match is weak.

d_gene: TRBD1; len: 15; v_gene: TRBV28; j_gene: TRBJ1-5; CDR3aa: CASTAAQGVNQPQHF
d_gene: .; len: 15; v_gene: TRBV6-5; j_gene: TRBJ2-1; CDR3aa: CASSYPSGTNNEQFF
d_gene: .; len: 16; v_gene: TRBV7-8; j_gene: TRBJ2-3; CDR3aa: CASSLLGGVSTDTQYF
d_gene: TRBD1; len: 15; v_gene: TRBV2; j_gene: TRBJ1-6; CDR3aa: CASLMTGVTNSPLHF
d_gene: TRBD1; len: 15; v_gene: TRBV5-1; j_gene: TRBJ1-3; CDR3aa: CASSNLGQGRNTIYF
d_gene: TRBD2; len: 16; v_gene: TRBV4-2; j_gene: TRBJ2-3; CDR3aa: CASSQEEGLAGYTQYF
d_gene: .; len: 19; v_gene: TRBV27; j_gene: TRBJ2-6; CDR3aa: CASSFSLWGGLSGANVLTF
d_gene: .; len: 15; v_gene: TRBV10-3; j_gene: TRBJ1-1; CDR3aa: CAISESMVMGTEAFF
d_gene: TRBD1; len: 17; v_gene: TRBV6-2/TRBV6-3; j_gene: TRBJ1-2; CDR3aa: CASSYEPGQAINYGYTF
d_gene: TRBD2; len: 16; v_gene: TRBV7-2; j_gene: TRBJ2-3; CDR3aa: CASSLPRGGAVDTQYF
d_gene: .; len: 14; v_gene: TRBV5-6; j_gene: TRBJ2-1; CDR3aa: CASSFLGGDNEQFF
d_gene: TRBD1; len: 16; v_gene: TRBV28; j_gene: TRBJ1-6; CDR3aa: CASRGGTGGYNSPLHF
d_gene: .; len: 15; v_gene: TRBV28; j_gene: TRBJ1-5; CDR3aa: CASSGGQAYNQPQHF
d_gene: .; len: 13; v_gene: TRBV25-1; j_gene: TRBJ1-3; CDR3aa: CATRLSSGNTIYF
d_gene: TRBD1; len: 17; v_gene: TRBV10-3; j_gene: TRBJ1-2; CDR3aa: CAISNSDRGQSRYGYTF
d_gene: .; len: 14; v_gene: TRBV5-1; j_gene: TRBJ2-7; CDR3aa: CASSLLSHAYEQYF
d_gene: TRBD2; len: 19; v_gene: TRBV5-6; j_gene: TRBJ2-7; CDR3aa: CASSSQLGREGPRRYEQYF
d_gene: TRBD1; len: 13; v_gene: TRBV30; j_gene: TRBJ2-2; CDR3aa: CAWSVSGQGQLFF
d_gene: TRBD2; len: 15; v_gene: TRBV28; j_gene: TRBJ2-7; CDR3aa: CASTSGLAGKREQYF
d_gene: .; len: 14; v_gene: TRBV5-1; j_gene: TRBJ1-2; CDR3aa: CASKMEGSYYGYTF
d_gene: .; len: 12; v_gene: TRBV11-2; j_gene: TRBJ2-1; CDR3aa: CASSLGGTEQFF
d_gene: .; len: 15; v_gene: TRBV12-5; j_gene: TRBJ2-1; CDR3aa: CASGLGGATYNEQFF
d_gene: TRBD1; len: 16; v_gene: TRBV5-1; j_gene: TRBJ1-2; CDR3aa: CASSLSGTGSFHGYTF
d_gene: .; len: 11; v_gene: TRBV20-1; j_gene: TRBJ2-5; CDR3aa: CSARVGETQYF
d_gene: .; len: 15; v_gene: TRBV7-2; j_gene: TRBJ2-5; CDR3aa: CASSSDHPSKETQYF
d_gene: TRBD1; len: 15; v_gene: TRBV30; j_gene: TRBJ1-1; CDR3aa: CAWSVRGQGNTEAFF
d_gene: TRBD1; len: 16; v_gene: TRBV28; j_gene: TRBJ2-2; CDR3aa: CASSDPGQGNTGELFF
d_gene: .; len: 13; v_gene: TRBV6-5; j_gene: TRBJ1-2; CDR3aa: CASSLGWDRGYTF
d_gene: TRBD1; len: 16; v_gene: TRBV15; j_gene: TRBJ2-3; CDR3aa: CATSRGPRQGQDTQYF
d_gene: .; len: 22; v_gene: TRBV19; j_gene: TRBJ1-1; CDR3aa: CASSFSREGGLVGGLTNTEAFF
d_gene: TRBD1; len: 12; v_gene: TRBV7-3; j_gene: TRBJ1-2; CDR3aa: CASKDRNYGYTF
d_gene: .; len: 11; v_gene: TRBV28; j_gene: TRBJ1-4; CDR3aa: CASSRDEKLFF
d_gene: .; len: 13; v_gene: TRBV12-3/TRBV12-4; j_gene: TRBJ2-1; CDR3aa: CASTDGIYNEQFF
d_gene: .; len: 13; v_gene: TRBV3-1/TRBV3-2; j_gene: TRBJ1-1; CDR3aa: CASSRWSDTEAFF
d_gene: .; len: 15; v_gene: TRBV7-2; j_gene: TRBJ2-7; CDR3aa: CASSTRVGPSYEQYF
d_gene: TRBD2; len: 16; v_gene: TRBV4-3; j_gene: TRBJ2-3; CDR3aa: CASSILAGGGTDTQYF
d_gene: .; len: 14; v_gene: TRBV3-1/TRBV3-2; j_gene: TRBJ2-7; CDR3aa: CASSQLAPSYEQYF
d_gene: .; len: 12; v_gene: TRBV6-5; j_gene: TRBJ2-3; CDR3aa: CASNLGADTQYF
d_gene: .; len: 14; v_gene: TRBV28; j_gene: TRBJ1-1; CDR3aa: CASTSLGRNTEAFF
d_gene: TRBD2; len: 14; v_gene: TRBV6-2/TRBV6-3; j_gene: TRBJ2-5; CDR3aa: CASSLTSGQETQYF
d_gene: .; len: 16; v_gene: TRBV14; j_gene: TRBJ2-7; CDR3aa: CASSQDGIGAPNEQYF
d_gene: .; len: 17; v_gene: TRBV18; j_gene: TRBJ2-1; CDR3aa: CASSAGRGAFPNHEQFF
d_gene: TRBD2; len: 17; v_gene: TRBV4-1; j_gene: TRBJ2-1; CDR3aa: CASSQGIGGGLYNEQFF
d_gene: .; len: 11; v_gene: TRBV29-1; j_gene: TRBJ2-7; CDR3aa: CSAEGISEQYF
d_gene: TRBD2; len: 14; v_gene: TRBV27; j_gene: TRBJ2-7; CDR3aa: CASSFSSGTYEQYF
d_gene: .; len: 14; v_gene: TRBV5-8; j_gene: TRBJ1-2; CDR3aa: CASSANTDSPGYTF
d_gene: .; len: 15; v_gene: TRBV6-6; j_gene: TRBJ2-1; CDR3aa: CASSLSGDLGNEQFF